This T cell receptor beta chain was sequenced for a study of shared clonotypes between healthy human individuals. Method: immunoSEQ multiplex PCR; TCRdb's copy keeps in-frame clones and lacks some. The sample lists roughly 1,000,000 clones, around 78% seen once, with roughly 0.55% in the top ten. The CDR3 is 16 residues long. The V segment lost 5 bases and the J segment 5 bases; nucleotides outside the gene matches: 12. From germline, CDR1 is SNHLY and CDR2 FYNNEI. This clone is a singleton in its sample. The sequence derives from a man between 18 and 35 years old in good health. Some clones in this sample may be carry-over from other donors' samples. The J gene is TRBJ1-2, the V gene TRBV2, with 9 bases fitting TRBD1. Sequences were obtained from memory CD4+ T cells from PBMCs. Indicated subset: CD45RA-negative fraction. CDR3 protein: CASSLLEPGQGYGYTF. The CDR3 bases are TGTGCCAGCAGTCTTCTTGAACCGGGACAGGGATATGGCTACACCTTC. The full variable domain, in which reference TRBV2 and TRBJ1-2 provide the parts outside the CDR3, is EPEVTQTPSHQVTQMGQEVILRCVPISNHLYFYWYRQILGQKVEFLVSFYNNEISEKSEIFDDQFSVERPDGSNFTLKIRSTKLEDSAMYFCASSLLEPGQGYGYTFGSGTRLTVV.